A single sample is the source of the 19 T cell receptor beta chains below, sequenced in a study of identical twins. Via MiXCR, TCRdb re-called the 5' RACE reads, giving one row per CDR3 protein. Of 510,000 or so distinct CDR3 sequences in the sample, roughly 15% were seen once. The data were also submitted as part of a second study, on yellow fever vaccine responses in identical twins.

Source material: CD4+ T cells sorted from blood. Receptors were obtained from a woman younger than 35 in good health.

There are a few counts of this clonotype. The chain uses TRBV5-1 and TRBJ1-2; 8 positions agree with TRBD1. The junction had 3 bases not matched to a gene; V was cut back by 4 bases and J by 1 base. This CDR3 has 14 amino acids. Germline values: CDR1 SGHRS, CDR2 YFSETQ. This chain's CDR3 is CASSNGQGNYGYTF. The CDR3 DNA sequence: TGCGCCAGCAGCAACGGACAGGGTAACTATGGCTACACCTTC.

This clonotype was counted a few times. This chain joins TRBV7-2 and TRBJ1-1; a possible D gene is TRBD1 (5 bases). This CDR3 has 16 amino acids. V was trimmed by 0 bases and J by 0 bases, leaving 11 bases between them. Germline CDR1 is SGHTA and CDR2 is FQGNSA. CDR3 sequence reads: CASSLASGTLNTEAFF. Here the CDR3 DNA reads TGTGCCAGCAGCTTAGCTTCCGGGACCTTGAACACTGAAGCTTTCTTT.

This clonotype has a handful of counts. The CDR3 loop is CASSTPGTSANEQFF. The CDR3 DNA sequence: TGTGCCAGTAGTACCCCCGGGACTAGCGCCAATGAGCAGTTCTTC. The chain couples TRBV19 to TRBJ2-1, with 10 bases identical to TRBD2. J lost 6 bases, V lost 4 bases, and 6 bases had no gene match. The CDR3 length is 15 residues. Germline CDR1 reads LNHDA; CDR2 reads SQIVND (reference sequence).

At least ten counts were recorded for this clonotype. This chain uses TRBV6-6 with TRBJ1-1; D gene ambiguous. V gave up 5 bases and J gave up 0 bases, with 4 bases separating them. Looked up from germline, CDR1 is MNHNY and CDR2 is SVGAGI (reference sequence). The CDR3 spans 12 residues. The DNA for the CDR3 is TGTGCCAGCAGTCCTTTGAACACTGAAGCTTTCTTT. As protein: CASSPLNTEAFF.

The chain is built from TRBV2 and TRBJ2-2; D is unresolved. The CDR3 runs to 13 residues. Deletions cut 6 bases from V and 5 bases from J, with 10 bases between. Germline CDR1 and CDR2: SNHLY and FYNNEI. This chain's CDR3 is CASRWTATGELFF. For the CDR3, the DNA is TGTGCCAGCAGATGGACCGCGACCGGGGAGCTGTTTTTT.

The chain couples TRBV6-2 or TRBV6-3 to TRBJ2-7, with 11 positions matching TRBD2. J was trimmed by 2 bases and V by 6 bases; bases with no gene match: 3. Germline V gene lookup returns CDR1 MNHEY and CDR2 SVGEGT. The CDR3 extends over 14 amino acids. The DNA for the CDR3 is TGTGCCAGCAGGGGGACTAGCGGAGCCTACGAGCAGTACGTC. It translates to CASRGTSGAYEQYV.

This clonotype occurred a few times. This chain links TRBV12-5 with TRBJ2-1, with D hard to call. The CDR3 runs 15 residues. CDR1 is LGHNT, CDR2 FRNRAP, per germline. The V and J ends lost 0 bases and 5 bases respectively, with 11 bases between them. The CDR3 sequence: CASGLVSTEDNEQFF. The CDR3 nucleotides are TGTGCTAGTGGTTTGGTGAGCACTGAGGACAATGAGCAGTTCTTC. Looking up the rest from reference TRBV12-5 and TRBJ2-1 gives the full variable domain: DARVTQTPRHKVTEMGQEVTMRCQPILGHNTVFWYRQTMMQGLELLAYFRNRAPLDDSGMPKDRFSAEMPDATLATLKIQPSEPRDSAVYFCASGLVSTEDNEQFFGPGTRLTVL.

V and J are TRBV29-1 and TRBJ1-1; TRBD1 matches at 7 bases. Germline CDR1 reads SQVTM; CDR2 reads ANQGSEA. V was clipped by 6 bases and J by 0 bases; unmatched bases: 4. CDR3 length: 13 amino acids. CDR3 region: CSVVGQVNTEAFF. In DNA, the CDR3 is TGCAGCGTAGTAGGACAGGTGAACACTGAAGCTTTCTTT.

This clonotype was counted at least ten times. The rearrangement links TRBV12-3 or TRBV12-4 to TRBJ1-3; 7 bases agree with TRBD1. The CDR3 has 15 residues. Trimming cost V 0 bases and J 2 bases; bases outside gene matches: 1. The CDR3 here is CASSLADRAGNTIYF. The CDR3 coding sequence is TGTGCCAGCAGTTTAGCCGACAGGGCTGGAAACACCATATATTTT.

The genes are TRBV6-1 and TRBJ2-5, with D possibly TRBD1 on 6 matching bases. This CDR3 comprises 16 residues. The germline V gene has CDR1 MNHNS and CDR2 SASEGT. The V and J ends lost 5 bases and 0 bases respectively, with 16 bases between them. The CDR3 region has the DNA TGTGCCAGCAGTCTTAGGAGACAGGCGAACCAAGAGACCCAGTACTTC. This sequence encodes CASSLRRQANQETQYF.

The genes are TRBV10-3 and TRBJ2-1, with 8 bases identical to TRBD2. The CDR3 runs 14 residues. The V segment lost 7 bases and the J segment 9 bases; nucleotides outside the gene matches: 11. CDR1 and CDR2 from the germline V gene are ENHRY and SYGVKD. CDR3: CAINTGGKGGEQFF. The CDR3 coding sequence is TGTGCCATCAACACGGGAGGGAAGGGGGGTGAGCAGTTCTTC.

This clonotype was seen more than once but under ten times. Here the CDR3 omits its conserved ending phenylalanine or tryptophan, so a read error is the likely source. DNA for the CDR3: TGTGCCAGCAGGCTGGGACAGGGGACTAACAATGAGCAGTTCTCC. The encoded protein is CASRLGQGTNNEQFS. This chain uses TRBV7-9 with TRBJ2-1; 10 bases line up with TRBD1. This CDR3 has 15 amino acids. Per germline, CDR1 SEHNR and CDR2 FQNEAQ (reference sequence). J was trimmed by 5 bases and V by 6 bases; bases with no gene match: 7.

This chain joins TRBV4-2 and TRBJ2-5; D is unclear. The V gene lost 0 bases and the J gene lost 1 base, with 3 bases spanning the gap. The CDR3 has 13 amino acids. Looked up from germline, CDR1 is LGHNA and CDR2 is YNFKEQ. CDR3 region: CASSQDPQETQYF. The CDR3 region has the DNA TGTGCCAGCAGCCAAGATCCCCAAGAGACCCAGTACTTC.

This clonotype was seen at least ten times. This chain connects TRBV12-3 or TRBV12-4 to TRBJ2-3; D uncertain. The CDR3 is made up of 12 amino acids. V was shortened by 6 bases and J by 6 bases, with 10 bases between the two germline ends. The CDR3 sequence is CASSPFLDTQYF. CDR3 nucleotides: TGTGCCAGCAGCCCTTTTCTGGATACGCAGTATTTT.

This chain links TRBV28 with TRBJ1-1, with TRBD1 matching 9 bases. Germline-derived CDR1 and CDR2 are MDHEN and SYDVKM. The CDR3 loop spans 16 amino acids. V was clipped by 1 base and J by 7 bases; unmatched bases: 10. The DNA for the CDR3 is TGTGCCAGCAGTTTATCCCCGGTACAGGGGGCTGGTGAAGCTTTCTTT. Residues: CASSLSPVQGAGEAFF.

Ten or more counts support this clonotype. The V and J genes are TRBV6-5 and TRBJ2-1; D perhaps matches TRBD1 (6 bases). CDR3 length: 15 residues. V was pared by 2 bases and J by 1 base, with 9 bases between. The germline V gene encodes CDR1 MNHEY and CDR2 SVGAGI. This CDR3 is CASSYGGVSYNEQFF. The CDR3 DNA follows: TGTGCCAGCAGTTACGGGGGCGTTTCCTACAATGAGCAGTTCTTC.

There are a few counts of this clonotype. The rearrangement uses TRBV24-1 and TRBJ1-4; D gene uncertain. This CDR3 comprises 13 residues. Trimming shortened V by 9 bases and J by 8 bases, and 15 bases separated the two germline ends. Looked up from germline, CDR1 is KGHDR and CDR2 is SFDVKD. The CDR3 sequence: CATSAPGSEKLFF. In nucleotides, the CDR3 is TGTGCCACCTCGGCCCCCGGGAGCGAAAAACTGTTTTTT.

This clonotype was seen many times. The chain recombines TRBV5-1 with TRBJ2-1; 15 bases line up with TRBD2. V shed 4 bases, J shed 9 bases, and the junction held 5 bases outside the gene matches. Germline V gives CDR1 SGHRS, CDR2 YFSETQ. There are 15 residues in the CDR3. The CDR3 region is CASSIGLAGGLEQFF. The CDR3 bases are TGCGCCAGCAGCATCGGACTAGCGGGAGGGCTTGAGCAGTTCTTC.

This clonotype was counted between two and nine times. This chain uses TRBV11-1 with TRBJ2-7; unclear D gene. V lost 5 bases to trimming and J lost 2 bases, with 13 bases between them. Germline lookup yields CDR1 SGHAT and CDR2 FQDESV (reference sequence). This CDR3 region has 14 residues. CDR3: CASSADPLAYEQYF. CDR3 bases: TGTGCCAGCAGCGCCGACCCCCTCGCCTACGAGCAGTACTTC.